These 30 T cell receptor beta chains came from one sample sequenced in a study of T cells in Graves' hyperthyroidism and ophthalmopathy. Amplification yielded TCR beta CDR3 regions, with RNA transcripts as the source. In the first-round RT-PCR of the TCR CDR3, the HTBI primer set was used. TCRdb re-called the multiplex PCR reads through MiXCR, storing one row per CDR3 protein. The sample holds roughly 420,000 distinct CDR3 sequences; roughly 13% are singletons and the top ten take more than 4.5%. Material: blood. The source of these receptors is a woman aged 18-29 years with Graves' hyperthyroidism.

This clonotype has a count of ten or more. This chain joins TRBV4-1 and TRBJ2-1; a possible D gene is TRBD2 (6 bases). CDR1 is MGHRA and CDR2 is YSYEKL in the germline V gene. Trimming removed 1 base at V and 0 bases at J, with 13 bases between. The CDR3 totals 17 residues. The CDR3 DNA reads TGCGCCAGCAGCCAAGCTGGAGGGTTCAGCTCCTACAATGAGCAGTTCTTC. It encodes CASSQAGGFSSYNEQFF.

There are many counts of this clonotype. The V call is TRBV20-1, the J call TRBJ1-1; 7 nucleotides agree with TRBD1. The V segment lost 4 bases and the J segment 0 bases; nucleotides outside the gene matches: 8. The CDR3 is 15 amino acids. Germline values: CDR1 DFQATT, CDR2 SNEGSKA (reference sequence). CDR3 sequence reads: CSATRGQRLNTEAFF. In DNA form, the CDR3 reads TGCAGTGCTACCCGGGGACAGCGGTTGAACACTGAAGCTTTCTTT.

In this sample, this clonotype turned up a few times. CDR3 bases: TGTGCCAGCAGCCCCCTTACCGAGTTTGGCAACTATGGCTACACCTTC. It codes for CASSPLTEFGNYGYTF. This rearrangement joins TRBV7-9 to TRBJ1-2; D remains unclear. The germline V gene encodes CDR1 SEHNR and CDR2 FQNEAQ (reference sequence). The CDR3 has 16 residues. V was cut by 5 bases and J by 2 bases, with 18 bases left in between.

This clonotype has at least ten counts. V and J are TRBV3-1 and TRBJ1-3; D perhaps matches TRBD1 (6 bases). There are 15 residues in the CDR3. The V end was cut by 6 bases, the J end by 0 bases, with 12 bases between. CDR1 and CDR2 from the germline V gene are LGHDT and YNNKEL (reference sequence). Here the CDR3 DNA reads TGTGCCAGCAGGCAACAGGGCCTCTCTGGAAACACCATATATTTT. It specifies CASRQQGLSGNTIYF.

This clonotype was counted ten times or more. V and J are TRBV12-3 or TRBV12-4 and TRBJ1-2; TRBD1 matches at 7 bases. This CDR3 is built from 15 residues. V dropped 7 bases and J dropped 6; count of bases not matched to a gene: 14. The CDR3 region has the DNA TGTGCCAGCACCCCCCACGGGACAGTCGATAATGGCTACACCTTC. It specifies CASTPHGTVDNGYTF.

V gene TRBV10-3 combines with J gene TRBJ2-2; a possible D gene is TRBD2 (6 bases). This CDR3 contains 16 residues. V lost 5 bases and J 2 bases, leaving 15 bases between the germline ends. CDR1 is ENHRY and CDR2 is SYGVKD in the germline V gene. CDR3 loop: CAISPGSGGNTGELFF. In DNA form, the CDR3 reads TGTGCCATCAGTCCCGGGTCCGGGGGAAACACCGGGGAGCTGTTTTTT.

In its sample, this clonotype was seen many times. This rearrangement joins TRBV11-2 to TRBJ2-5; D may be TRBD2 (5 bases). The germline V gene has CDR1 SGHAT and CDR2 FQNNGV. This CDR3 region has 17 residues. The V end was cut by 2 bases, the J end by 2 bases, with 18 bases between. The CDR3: CASSLFSPRESQETQYF. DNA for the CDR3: TGTGCCAGCAGCTTATTTTCTCCTCGGGAATCTCAAGAGACCCAGTACTTC.

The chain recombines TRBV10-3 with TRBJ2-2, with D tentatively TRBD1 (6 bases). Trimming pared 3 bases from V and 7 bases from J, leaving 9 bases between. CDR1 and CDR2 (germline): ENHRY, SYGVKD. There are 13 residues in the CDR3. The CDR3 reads CAISDRGNGELFF. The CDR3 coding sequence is TGTGCCATCAGTGACAGGGGTAACGGGGAGCTGTTTTTT.

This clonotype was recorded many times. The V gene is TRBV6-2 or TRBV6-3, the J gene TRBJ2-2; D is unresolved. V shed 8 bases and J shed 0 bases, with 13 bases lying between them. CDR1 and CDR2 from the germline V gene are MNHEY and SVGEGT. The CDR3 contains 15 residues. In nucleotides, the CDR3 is TGTGCCAGCCGAGCGCATGGCTCGAACACCGGGGAGCTGTTTTTT. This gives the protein CASRAHGSNTGELFF.

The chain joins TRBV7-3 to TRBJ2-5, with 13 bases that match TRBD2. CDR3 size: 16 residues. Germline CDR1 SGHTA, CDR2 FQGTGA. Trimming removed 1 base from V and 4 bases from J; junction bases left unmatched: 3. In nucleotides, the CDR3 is TGTGCCAGCAGCTTAAGGACTAGCGGGAGCGGAGAGACCCAGTACTTC. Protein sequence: CASSLRTSGSGETQYF.

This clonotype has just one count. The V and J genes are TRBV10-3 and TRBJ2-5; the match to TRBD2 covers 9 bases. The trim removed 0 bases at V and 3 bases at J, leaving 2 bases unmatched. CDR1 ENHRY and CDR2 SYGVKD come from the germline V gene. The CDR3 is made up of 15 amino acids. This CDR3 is CAISESRLAEETQYF. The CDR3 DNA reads TGTGCCATCAGTGAGTCGAGACTAGCGGAAGAGACCCAGTACTTC.

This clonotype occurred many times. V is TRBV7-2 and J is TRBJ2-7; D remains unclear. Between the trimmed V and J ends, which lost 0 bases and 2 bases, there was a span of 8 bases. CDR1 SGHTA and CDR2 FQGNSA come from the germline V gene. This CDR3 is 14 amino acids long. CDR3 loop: CASSLAGSAYEQYF. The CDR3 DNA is TGTGCCAGCAGCTTAGCGGGATCAGCCTACGAGCAGTACTTC.

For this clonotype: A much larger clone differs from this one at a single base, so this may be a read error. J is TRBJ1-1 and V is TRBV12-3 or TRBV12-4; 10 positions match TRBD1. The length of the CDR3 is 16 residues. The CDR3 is CASTPGTGVGDTEALF. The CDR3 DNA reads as TGTGCCAGCACCCCTGGGACAGGGGTGGGCGACACTGAAGCTCTCTTT.

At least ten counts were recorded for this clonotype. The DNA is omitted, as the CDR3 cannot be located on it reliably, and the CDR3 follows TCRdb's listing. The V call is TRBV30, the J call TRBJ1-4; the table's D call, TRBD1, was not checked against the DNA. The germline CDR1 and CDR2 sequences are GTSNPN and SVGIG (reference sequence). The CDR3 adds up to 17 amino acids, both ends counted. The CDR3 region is CAWSVLAQGARLEKLFF.

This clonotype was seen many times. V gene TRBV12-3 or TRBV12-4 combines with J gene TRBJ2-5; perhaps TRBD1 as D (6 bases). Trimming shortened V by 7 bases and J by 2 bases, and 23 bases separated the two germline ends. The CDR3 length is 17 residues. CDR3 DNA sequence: TGTGCCAGCACCCCCCGATTTAAAACAGGGTCTCAAGAGACCCAGTACTTC. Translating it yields CASTPRFKTGSQETQYF.

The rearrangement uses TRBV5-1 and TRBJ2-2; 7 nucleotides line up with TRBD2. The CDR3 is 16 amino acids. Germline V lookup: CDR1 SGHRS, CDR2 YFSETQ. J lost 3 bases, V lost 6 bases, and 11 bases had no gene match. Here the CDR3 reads CASINTPSGDTGELFF. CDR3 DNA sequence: TGCGCCAGCATCAACACCCCTAGCGGAGACACCGGGGAGCTGTTTTTT.

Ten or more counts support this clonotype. CDR3 in amino acids: CASRDRGFSEQYF. In nucleotides, the CDR3 is TGTGCCAGCCGGGACAGGGGCTTTAGCGAGCAGTACTTC. The chain joins TRBV2 to TRBJ2-7; 10 bases are shared with TRBD1. CDR3 length: 13 amino acids. Germline V gene data show CDR1 as SNHLY and CDR2 as FYNNEI. J lost 6 bases, V lost 8 bases, and 7 bases had no gene match.

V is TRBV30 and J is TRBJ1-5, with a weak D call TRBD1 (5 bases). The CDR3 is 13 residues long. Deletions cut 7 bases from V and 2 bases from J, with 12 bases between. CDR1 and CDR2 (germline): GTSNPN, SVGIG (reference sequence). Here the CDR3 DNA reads TGTGCCTATTCCGGGACCCGCAATCAGCCCCAGCATTTT. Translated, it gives CAYSGTRNQPQHF.

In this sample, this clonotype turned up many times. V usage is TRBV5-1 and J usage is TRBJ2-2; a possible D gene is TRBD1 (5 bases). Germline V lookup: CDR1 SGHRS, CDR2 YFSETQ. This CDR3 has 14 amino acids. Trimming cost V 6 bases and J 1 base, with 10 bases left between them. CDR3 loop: CASIGQVNTGELFF. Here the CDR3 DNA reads TGCGCCAGCATAGGACAAGTGAACACCGGGGAGCTGTTTTTT.

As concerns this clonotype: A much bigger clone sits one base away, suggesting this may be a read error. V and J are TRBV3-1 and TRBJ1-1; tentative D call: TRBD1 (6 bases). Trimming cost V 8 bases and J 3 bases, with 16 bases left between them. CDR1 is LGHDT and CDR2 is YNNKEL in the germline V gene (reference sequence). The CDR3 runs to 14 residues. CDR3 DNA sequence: TGTGCCAGCGGCGCCGGACAGTTCTACACTGAAGCTTTCTTT. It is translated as CASGAGQFYTEAFF.

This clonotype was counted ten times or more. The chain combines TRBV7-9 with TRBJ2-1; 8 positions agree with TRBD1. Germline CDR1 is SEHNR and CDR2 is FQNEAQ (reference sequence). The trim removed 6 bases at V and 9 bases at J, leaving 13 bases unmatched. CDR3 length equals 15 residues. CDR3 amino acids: CASSTPRTGFGEQFF. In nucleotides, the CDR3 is TGTGCCAGCAGTACCCCCCGGACAGGGTTTGGTGAGCAGTTCTTC.

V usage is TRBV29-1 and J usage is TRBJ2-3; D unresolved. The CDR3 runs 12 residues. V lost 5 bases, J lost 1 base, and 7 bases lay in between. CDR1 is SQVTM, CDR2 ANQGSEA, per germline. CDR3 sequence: CSVLQGTDTQYF. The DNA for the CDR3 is TGCAGCGTTCTCCAGGGCACAGATACGCAGTATTTT.

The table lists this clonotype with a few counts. CDR3 coding DNA: TGTGCCAGCAGTGAAGGGACAGGGGGATCTGGGGCCAACGTCCTGACTTTC. Its translation: CASSEGTGGSGANVLTF. This chain uses TRBV6-4 with TRBJ2-6, with TRBD1 matching 11 bases. Germline loops: CDR1 MRHNA, CDR2 SNTAGT. The CDR3 spans 17 residues. Unmatched junction bases numbered 2, after V lost 3 bases and J lost 1 base.

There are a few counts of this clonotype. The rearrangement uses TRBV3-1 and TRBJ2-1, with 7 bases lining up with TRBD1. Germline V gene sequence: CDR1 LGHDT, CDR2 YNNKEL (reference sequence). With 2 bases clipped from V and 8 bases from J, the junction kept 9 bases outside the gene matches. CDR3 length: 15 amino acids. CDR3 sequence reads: CASSQWDSVSYEQFF. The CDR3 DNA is TGTGCCAGCAGCCAATGGGACAGCGTTTCCTATGAGCAGTTCTTC.

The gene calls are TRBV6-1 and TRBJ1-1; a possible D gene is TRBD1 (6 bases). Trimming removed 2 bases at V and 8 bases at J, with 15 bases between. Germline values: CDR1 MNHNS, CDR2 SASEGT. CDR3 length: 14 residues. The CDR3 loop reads CASSETAGAGEAFF. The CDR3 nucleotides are TGTGCCAGCAGTGAAACGGCAGGGGCTGGAGAAGCTTTCTTT.

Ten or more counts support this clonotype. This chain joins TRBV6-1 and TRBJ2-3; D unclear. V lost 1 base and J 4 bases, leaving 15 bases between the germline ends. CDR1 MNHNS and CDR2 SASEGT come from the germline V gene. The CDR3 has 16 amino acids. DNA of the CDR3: TGTGCCAGCAGTGAAGAAGTCAGGAATTCCGCAGATACGCAGTATTTT. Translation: CASSEEVRNSADTQYF.

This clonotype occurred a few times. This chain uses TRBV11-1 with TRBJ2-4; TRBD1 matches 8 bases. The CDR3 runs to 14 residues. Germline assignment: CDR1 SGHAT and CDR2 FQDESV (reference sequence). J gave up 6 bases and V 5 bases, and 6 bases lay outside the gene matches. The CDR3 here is CASSEAGTGNIQYF. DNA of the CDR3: TGTGCCAGCAGCGAAGCCGGGACAGGAAACATTCAGTACTTC. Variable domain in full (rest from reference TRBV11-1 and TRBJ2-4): EAEVAQSPRYKITEKSQAVAFWCDPISGHATLYWYRQILGQGPELLVQFQDESVVDDSQLPKDRFSAERLKGVDSTLKIQPAELGDSAMYLCASSEAGTGNIQYFGAGTRLSVL.

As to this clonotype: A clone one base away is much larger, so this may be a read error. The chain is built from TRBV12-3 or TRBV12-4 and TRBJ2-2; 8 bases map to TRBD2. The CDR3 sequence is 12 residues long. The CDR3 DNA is TGTGCGGGGACTAGGGGGACCGGGGAGCTGTTTTTT. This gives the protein CAGTRGTGELFF.

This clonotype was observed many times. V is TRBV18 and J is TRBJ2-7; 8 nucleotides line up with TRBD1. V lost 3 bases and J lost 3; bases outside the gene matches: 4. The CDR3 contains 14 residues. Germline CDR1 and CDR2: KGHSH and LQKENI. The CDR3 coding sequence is TGTGCCAGCTCACCCGATGGGACAGGCTACGAGCAGTACTTC. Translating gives CASSPDGTGYEQYF.

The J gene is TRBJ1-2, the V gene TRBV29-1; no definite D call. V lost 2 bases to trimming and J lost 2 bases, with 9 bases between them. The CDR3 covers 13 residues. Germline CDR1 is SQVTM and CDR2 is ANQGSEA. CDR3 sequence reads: CSVEMARNYGYTF. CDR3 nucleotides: TGCAGCGTTGAAATGGCCAGAAACTATGGCTACACCTTC.